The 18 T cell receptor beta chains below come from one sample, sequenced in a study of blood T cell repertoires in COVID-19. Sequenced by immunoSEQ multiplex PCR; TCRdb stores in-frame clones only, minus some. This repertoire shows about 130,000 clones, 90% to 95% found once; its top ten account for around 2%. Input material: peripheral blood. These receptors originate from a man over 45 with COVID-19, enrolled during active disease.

Here the CDR3 reads CASTYKGDAKNIQYF. CDR3 DNA sequence: TGTGCCAGCACCTACAAGGGAGATGCCAAAAACATTCAGTACTTC. V usage is TRBV5-6 and J usage is TRBJ2-4, with a weak D call TRBD2 (5 bases). Germline V lookup: CDR1 SGHDT, CDR2 YYEEEE. CDR3 length equals 15 residues. V was shortened by 6 bases and J by 1 base, with 14 bases between the two germline ends.

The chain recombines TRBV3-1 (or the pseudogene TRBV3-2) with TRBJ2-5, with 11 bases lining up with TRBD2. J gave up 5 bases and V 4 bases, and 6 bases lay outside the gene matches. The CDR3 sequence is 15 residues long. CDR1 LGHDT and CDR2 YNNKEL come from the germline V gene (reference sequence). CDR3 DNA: TGTGCCAGCAGCCCATTAGCGGGAGGGGAGGAGACCCAGTACTTC. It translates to CASSPLAGGEETQYF.

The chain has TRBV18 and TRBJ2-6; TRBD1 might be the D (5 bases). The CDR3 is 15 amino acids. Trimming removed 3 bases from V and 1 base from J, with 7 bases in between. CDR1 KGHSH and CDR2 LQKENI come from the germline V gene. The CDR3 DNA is TGTGCCAGCTCACCTCAGGGTTCTGGGGCCAACGTCCTGACTTTC. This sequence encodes CASSPQGSGANVLTF.

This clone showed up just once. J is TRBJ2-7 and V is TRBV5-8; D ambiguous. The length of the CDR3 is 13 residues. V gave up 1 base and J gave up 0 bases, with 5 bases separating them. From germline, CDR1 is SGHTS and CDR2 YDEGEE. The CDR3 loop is CASSLRSSYEQYF. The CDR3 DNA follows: TGTGCCAGCAGCTTGCGGAGCTCCTACGAGCAGTACTTC.

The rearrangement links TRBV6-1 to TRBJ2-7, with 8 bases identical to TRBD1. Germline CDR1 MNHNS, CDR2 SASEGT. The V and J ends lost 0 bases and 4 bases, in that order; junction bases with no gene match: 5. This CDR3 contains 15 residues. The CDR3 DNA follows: TGTGCCAGCAGTGAAGCCTCGGGACAGGTTTACGAGCAGTACTTC. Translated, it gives CASSEASGQVYEQYF.

The CDR3: CASSLGGLAGDYGYTF. CDR3 DNA sequence: TGTGCCAGCAGCCTCGGGGGGCTCGCGGGGGACTATGGCTACACCTTC. The chain couples TRBV5-6 to TRBJ1-2; D perhaps matches TRBD1 (6 bases). CDR1 is SGHDT and CDR2 is YYEEEE in the germline V gene. Trimming removed 4 bases from V and 3 bases from J, with 19 bases in between. The CDR3 spans 16 residues. Using reference TRBV5-6 and TRBJ1-2 for the parts outside the CDR3, the full variable domain is DAGVTQSPTHLIKTRGQQVTLRCSPKSGHDTVSWYQQALGQGPQFIFQYYEEEERQRGNFPDRFSGHQFPNYSSELNVNALLLGDSALYLCASSLGGLAGDYGYTFGSGTRLTVV.

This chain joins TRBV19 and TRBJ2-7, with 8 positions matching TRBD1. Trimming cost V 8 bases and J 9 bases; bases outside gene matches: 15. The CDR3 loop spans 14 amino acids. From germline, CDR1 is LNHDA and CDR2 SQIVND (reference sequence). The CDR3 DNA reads TGTGCCAGTTGGGGCCAGGGGGCTCGTCTGGGGCAGTACGTC. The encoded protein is CASWGQGARLGQYV.

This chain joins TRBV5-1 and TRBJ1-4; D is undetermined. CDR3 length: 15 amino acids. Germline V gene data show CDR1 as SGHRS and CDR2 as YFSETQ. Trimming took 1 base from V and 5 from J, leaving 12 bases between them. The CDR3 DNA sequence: TGCGCCAGCAGCTTGTCCGGGTTTAAGAATGAAAAACTGTTTTTT. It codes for CASSLSGFKNEKLFF.

The CDR3 bases are TGTGCCAGCAGCCAAGAGAGTAGGGGACTAGCGACTCCCAATGAGCAGTTCTTC. Translating gives CASSQESRGLATPNEQFF. The genes are TRBV3-1 (or the pseudogene TRBV3-2) and TRBJ2-1; 10 bases map to TRBD2. CDR1 and CDR2 (germline): LGHDT, YNNKEL (reference sequence). V was pared by 0 bases and J by 6 bases, with 11 bases of the junction left unmatched. The CDR3 contains 18 residues.

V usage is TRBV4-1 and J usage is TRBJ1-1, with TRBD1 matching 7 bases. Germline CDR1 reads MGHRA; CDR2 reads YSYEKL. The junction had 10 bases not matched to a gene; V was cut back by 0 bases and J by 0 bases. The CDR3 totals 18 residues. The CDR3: CASSQDDKTTGMNTEAFF. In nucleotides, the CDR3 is TGCGCCAGCAGCCAAGACGATAAAACGACAGGGATGAACACTGAAGCTTTCTTT.

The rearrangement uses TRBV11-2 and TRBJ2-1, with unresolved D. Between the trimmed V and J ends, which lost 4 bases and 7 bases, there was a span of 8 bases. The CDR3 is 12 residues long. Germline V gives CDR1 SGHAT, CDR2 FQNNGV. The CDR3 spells CASSSQMNEQFF. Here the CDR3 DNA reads TGTGCCAGCAGCTCACAGATGAATGAGCAGTTCTTC.

The DNA of the CDR3 is TGTGCCAGCAGTCCTCCGGAAGCGGGAATGTTAAGCGAGCAGTACTTC. The encoded protein is CASSPPEAGMLSEQYF. The chain recombines TRBV28 with TRBJ2-7, with TRBD2 identical over 7 bases. The CDR3 is 16 residues long. V shed 5 bases, J shed 6 bases, and the junction held 16 bases outside the gene matches. In germline, CDR1 is MDHEN, CDR2 SYDVKM.

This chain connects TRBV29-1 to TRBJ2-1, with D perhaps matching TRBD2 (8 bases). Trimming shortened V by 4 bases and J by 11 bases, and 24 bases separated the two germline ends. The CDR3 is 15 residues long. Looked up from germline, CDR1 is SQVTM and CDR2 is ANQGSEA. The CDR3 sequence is CSVAGGPGLGIKQFF. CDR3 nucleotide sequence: TGCAGCGTTGCAGGGGGACCGGGACTAGGAATTAAGCAGTTCTTC.

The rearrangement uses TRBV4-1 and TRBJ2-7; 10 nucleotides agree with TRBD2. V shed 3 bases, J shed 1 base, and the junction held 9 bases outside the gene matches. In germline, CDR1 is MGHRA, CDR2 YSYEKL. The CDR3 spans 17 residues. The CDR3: CASSQESASGRSYEQYF. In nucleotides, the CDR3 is TGCGCCAGCAGCCAGGAATCCGCTAGCGGGAGATCCTACGAGCAGTACTTC.

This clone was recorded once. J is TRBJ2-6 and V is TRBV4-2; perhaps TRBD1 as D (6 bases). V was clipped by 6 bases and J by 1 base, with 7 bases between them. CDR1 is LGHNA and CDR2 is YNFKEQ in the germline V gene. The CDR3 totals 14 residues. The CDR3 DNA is TGTGCCAGCAGGGGGGCGTCTGGGGCCAACGTCCTGACTTTC. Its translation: CASRGASGANVLTF.

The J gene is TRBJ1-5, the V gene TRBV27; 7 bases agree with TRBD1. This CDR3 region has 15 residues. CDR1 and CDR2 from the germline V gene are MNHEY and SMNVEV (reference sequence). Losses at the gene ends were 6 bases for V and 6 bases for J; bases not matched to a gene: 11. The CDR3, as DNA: TGTGCCAGCAGCGCAGACAGGGACGGGAGTCAGCCCCAGCATTTT. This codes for CASSADRDGSQPQHF.

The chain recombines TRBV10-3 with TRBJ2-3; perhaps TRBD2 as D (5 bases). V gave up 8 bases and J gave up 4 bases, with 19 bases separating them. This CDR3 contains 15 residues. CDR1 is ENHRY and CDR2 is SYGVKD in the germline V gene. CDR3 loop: CAISIGRVGADTQYF. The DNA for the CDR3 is TGTGCCATCTCCATAGGGCGGGTCGGGGCAGATACGCAGTATTTT.

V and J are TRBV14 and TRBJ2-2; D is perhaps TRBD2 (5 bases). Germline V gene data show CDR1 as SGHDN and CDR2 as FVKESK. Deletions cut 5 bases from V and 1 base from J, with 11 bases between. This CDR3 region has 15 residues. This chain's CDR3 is CASSERGLNTGELFF. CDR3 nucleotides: TGTGCCAGCAGCGAAAGAGGGCTGAACACCGGGGAGCTGTTTTTT.